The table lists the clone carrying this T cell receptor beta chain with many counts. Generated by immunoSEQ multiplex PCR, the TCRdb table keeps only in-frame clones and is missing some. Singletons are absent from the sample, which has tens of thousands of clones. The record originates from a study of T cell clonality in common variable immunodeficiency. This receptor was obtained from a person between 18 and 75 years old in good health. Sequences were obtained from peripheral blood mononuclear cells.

The CDR3 sequence: CATSRGDRDTGELFF. Incomplete CDR3 DNA: TGTGCCACCAGCAGAGGTGACAGGGACACCGGGGAG. V and J are TRBV15 and TRBJ2-2; 7 positions match TRBD1. The read halts 3 residues ahead of the CDR3 end, with the missing end drawn from the germline J gene. Germline lookup yields CDR1 LNHNV and CDR2 YYDKDF (reference sequence). This CDR3 contains 15 residues. V was pared by 1 base and J by 3 bases, with 2 bases of the junction left unmatched.